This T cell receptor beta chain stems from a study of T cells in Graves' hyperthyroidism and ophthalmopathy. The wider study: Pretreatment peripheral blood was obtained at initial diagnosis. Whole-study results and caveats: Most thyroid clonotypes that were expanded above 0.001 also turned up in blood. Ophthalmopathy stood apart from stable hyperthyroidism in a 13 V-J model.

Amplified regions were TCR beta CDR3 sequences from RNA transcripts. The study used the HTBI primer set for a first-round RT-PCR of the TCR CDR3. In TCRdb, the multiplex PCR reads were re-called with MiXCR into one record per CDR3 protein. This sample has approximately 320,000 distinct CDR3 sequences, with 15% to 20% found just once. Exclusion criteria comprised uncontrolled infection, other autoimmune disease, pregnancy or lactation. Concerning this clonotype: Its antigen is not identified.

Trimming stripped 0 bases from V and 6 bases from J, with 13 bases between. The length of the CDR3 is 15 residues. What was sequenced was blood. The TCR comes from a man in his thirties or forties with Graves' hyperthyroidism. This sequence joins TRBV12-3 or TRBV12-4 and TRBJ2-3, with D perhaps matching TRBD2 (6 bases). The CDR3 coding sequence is TGTGCCAGCAGTTTAGCGGCGACTAGGGAGGATACGCAGTATTTT. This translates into CASSLAATREDTQYF.